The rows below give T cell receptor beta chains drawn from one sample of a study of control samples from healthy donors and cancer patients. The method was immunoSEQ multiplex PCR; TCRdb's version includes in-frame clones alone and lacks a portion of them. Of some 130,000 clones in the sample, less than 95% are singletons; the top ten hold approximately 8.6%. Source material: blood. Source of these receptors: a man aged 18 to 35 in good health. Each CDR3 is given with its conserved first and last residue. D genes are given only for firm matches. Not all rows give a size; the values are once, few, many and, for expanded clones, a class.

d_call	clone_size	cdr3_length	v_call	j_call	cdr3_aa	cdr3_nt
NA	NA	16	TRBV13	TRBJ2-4	CASSLVQNGAKNIQYF	TGTGCCAGCAGCTTAGTCCAGAATGGGGCCAAAAACATTCAGTACTTC
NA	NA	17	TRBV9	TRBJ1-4	CASSVEGGDATNEKLFF	TGTGCCAGCAGCGTAGAGGGAGGGGACGCAACTAATGAAAAACTGTTTTTT
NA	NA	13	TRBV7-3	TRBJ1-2	CASTSGPGYGYTF	TGTGCCAGCACCTCTGGGCCGGGCTATGGCTACACCTTC
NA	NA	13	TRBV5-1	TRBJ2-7	CASSLLTAYEQYF	TGCGCCAGCAGCTTGCTTACAGCATACGAGCAGTACTTC
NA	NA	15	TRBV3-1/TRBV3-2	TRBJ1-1	CASREDGQGRDEAFF	TGTGCCAGCAGAGAAGATGGGCAGGGGAGGGATGAAGCTTTCTTT
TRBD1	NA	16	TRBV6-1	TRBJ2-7	CASSEALLRTGYEQYF	TGTGCCAGCAGTGAAGCGCTTCTAAGGACAGGATACGAGCAGTACTTC
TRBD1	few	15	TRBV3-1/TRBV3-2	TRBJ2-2	CASSEPGGAPGELFF	TGTGCCAGCAGCGAACCAGGGGGCGCACCCGGGGAGCTGTTTTTT
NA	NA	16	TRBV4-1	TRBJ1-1	CASSQGAGRGNTEAFF	TGCGCCAGCAGCCAAGGAGCAGGAAGGGGGAACACTGAAGCTTTCTTT
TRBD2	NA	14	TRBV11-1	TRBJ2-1	CASSLIQREAEQFF	TGTGCCAGCAGCTTAATACAGCGGGAGGCTGAGCAGTTCTTC
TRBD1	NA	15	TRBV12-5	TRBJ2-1	CASGPPQGAYNEQFF	TGTGCTAGTGGCCCCCCCCAGGGGGCCTACAATGAGCAGTTCTTC
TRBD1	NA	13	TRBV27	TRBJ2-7	CASSPGTGYEQYF	TGTGCCAGCAGTCCAGGGACAGGATACGAGCAGTACTTC
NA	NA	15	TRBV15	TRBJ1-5	CATSRVGFGNQPQHF	TGTGCCACCAGCAGAGTTGGGTTCGGCAATCAGCCCCAGCATTTT
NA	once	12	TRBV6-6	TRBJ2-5	CASSPGRETQYF	TGTGCCAGCAGTCCAGGGAGGGAGACCCAGTACTTC
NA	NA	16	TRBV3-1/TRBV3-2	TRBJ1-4	CASSPLRSGRGEKLFF	TGTGCCAGCAGCCCCTTGAGATCAGGGCGGGGGGAAAAACTGTTTTTT
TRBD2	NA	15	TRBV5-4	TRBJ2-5	CASRRTSAGGETQYF	TGTGCCAGCAGGCGCACTAGCGCCGGGGGAGAGACCCAGTACTTC
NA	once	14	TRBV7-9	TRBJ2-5	CASSRTDKKETQYF	TGTGCCAGCAGCCGTACGGACAAGAAAGAGACCCAGTACTTC
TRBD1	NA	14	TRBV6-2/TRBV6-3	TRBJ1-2	CASSYLTGGDGYTF	TGTGCCAGCAGTTACCTGACAGGGGGAGATGGCTACACCTTC
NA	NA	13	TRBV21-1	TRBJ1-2	CASSKRTGGGYTF	TGTGCCAGCAGCAAAAGGACAGGGGGCGGCTACACCTTC
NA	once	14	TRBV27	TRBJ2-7	CASTVDPLGREQYF	TGTGCCAGCACCGTGGACCCCCTGGGGCGCGAGCAGTACTTC
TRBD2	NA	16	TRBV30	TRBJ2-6	CAWTGGPSSGANVLTF	TGTGCCTGGACGGGGGGACCGAGCTCTGGGGCCAACGTCCTGACTTTC
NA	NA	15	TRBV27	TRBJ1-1	CASSLSRGSNTEAFF	TGTGCCAGCAGTTTATCACGGGGTAGCAACACTGAAGCTTTCTTT
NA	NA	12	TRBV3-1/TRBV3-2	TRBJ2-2	CASSQATGELFF	TGTGCCAGCAGCCAAGCGACCGGGGAGCTGTTTTTT